One sample yielded the 21 T cell receptor beta chains listed below, sequenced in a study of cytomegalovirus exposure and HLA in healthy donors. Primers: 60 Vbeta forward and 13 Jbeta reverse. The table came from immunoSEQ multiplex PCR; TCRdb's copy has only in-frame clones and leaves some out. The sample yields roughly 160,000 clones, over 60% seen once. Sequencing used PBMCs. The receptors shown here come from a girl aged 10 to 17 in good health and CMV-seronegative.

This clone was detected only a few times. In this CDR3 the conserved last residue, phenylalanine or tryptophan, is missing, so a read error is likely. The chain carries TRBV6-5 and TRBJ2-7, with a tentative D call TRBD2 (5 bases). The ends were cut back, 4 bases at V and 0 bases at J, with 10 bases in the middle. Germline V lookup: CDR1 MNHEY, CDR2 SVGAGI. The CDR3 runs 14 residues. As DNA, the CDR3 is TGTGCCAGCAGTTCCCAGCGGTACTCCTACGAGCAGTACTCC. This codes for CASSSQRYSYEQYS.

The chain carries TRBV7-2 and TRBJ1-1, with a weak D call TRBD1 (5 bases). The length of the CDR3 is 15 residues. Germline CDR1 reads SGHTA; CDR2 reads FQGNSA. Trimming took off 3 bases at V and 2 bases at J, with 13 bases between the two ends. Here the CDR3 DNA reads TGTGCCAGCAGCTTTAGGACACAAACAAACACTGAAGCTTTCTTT. Its translation: CASSFRTQTNTEAFF.

The chain recombines TRBV6-1 with TRBJ2-5, with TRBD2 identical over 8 bases. The ends lost 7 bases at V and 5 bases at J; junction bases unmatched: 12. This CDR3 is 15 amino acids long. CDR1 and CDR2 from the germline V gene are MNHNS and SASEGT. This chain's CDR3 is CASINPGLGVETQYF. For the CDR3, the DNA is TGTGCCAGCATTAACCCGGGACTAGGTGTCGAGACCCAGTACTTC.

As DNA, the CDR3 is TGTGCCAGCAGTGACGCAGATGGGAACACTGAAGCTTTCTTT. The encoded protein is CASSDADGNTEAFF. The J gene is TRBJ1-1, the V gene TRBV2; no definite D call. The CDR3 totals 14 residues. Trimming shortened V by 3 bases and J by 1 base, and 9 bases separated the two germline ends. Per germline, CDR1 SNHLY and CDR2 FYNNEI.

This clone was detected a few times. V and J are TRBV13 and TRBJ2-4; D possibly corresponds to TRBD1 (5 bases). This CDR3 comprises 15 residues. Germline V gene data show CDR1 as PRHDT and CDR2 as FYEKMQ (reference sequence). V was pared by 2 bases and J by 1 base, with 9 bases between. This CDR3 reads CASSLKGYAKNIQYF. CDR3 DNA: TGTGCCAGCAGCTTAAAGGGGTACGCCAAAAACATTCAGTACTTC.

This clone was counted once. A junction end diverges from the germline sequence, so it may reflect a read error. The genes are TRBV4-1 and TRBJ2-7; 9 nucleotides align to TRBD1. The CDR3 is 16 residues long. Germline loops: CDR1 MGHRA, CDR2 YSYEKL. This CDR3 is CASSQQSGTGSSEQYF. The CDR3 coding sequence is TGCGCCAGCAGCCAACAATCCGGGACAGGGTCCTCCGAGCAGTACTTC.

This clone showed up just once. V usage is TRBV28 and J usage is TRBJ1-1; D ambiguous. Germline V gene data show CDR1 as MDHEN and CDR2 as SYDVKM. The V and J ends lost 1 base and 1 base respectively, with 7 bases between them. The CDR3 has 14 amino acids. CDR3 amino acids: CASSLFQENTEAFF. The CDR3 DNA reads TGTGCCAGCAGTTTATTCCAGGAGAACACTGAAGCTTTCTTT. Supplemented by reference TRBV28 and TRBJ1-1, the full variable domain reads DVKVTQSSRYLVKRTGEKVFLECVQDMDHENMFWYRQDPGLGLRLIYFSYDVKMKEKGDIPEGYSVSREKKERFSLILESASTNQTSMYLCASSLFQENTEAFFGQGTRLTVV.

A note on this clone: This same CDR3 is encoded by further DNA sequences in the sample. This chain links TRBV6-5 with TRBJ1-1; D is perhaps TRBD1 (5 bases). This CDR3 is 11 amino acids long. Trimming took 8 bases from V and 5 from J, leaving 9 bases between them. Germline loops: CDR1 MNHEY, CDR2 SVGAGI. CDR3 in amino acids: CASRGGTEAFF. The CDR3 bases are TGTGCCAGCCGGGGGGGGACTGAAGCTTTCTTT.

This clone was detected only once. The V and J genes are TRBV11-1 and TRBJ1-1; D may be TRBD1 (6 bases). V was shortened by 6 bases and J by 1 base, with 9 bases between the two germline ends. The CDR3 is 13 residues long. Germline CDR1 is SGHAT and CDR2 is FQDESV (reference sequence). CDR3 sequence (DNA): TGTGCCAGCAGTCGGACAGAGAACACTGAAGCTTTCTTT. It specifies CASSRTENTEAFF.

The J gene is TRBJ2-7, the V gene TRBV19; TRBD1 is a possible D gene (5 bases). Per the germline V gene, CDR1 is LNHDA and CDR2 is SQIVND (reference sequence). Trimming shortened V by 6 bases and J by 6 bases, and 12 bases separated the two germline ends. The CDR3 covers 12 residues. CDR3 amino acids: CASRQGLSEQYF. CDR3 in DNA: TGTGCCAGTAGGCAGGGTTTAAGCGAGCAGTACTTC. Looking up the rest from reference TRBV19 and TRBJ2-7 gives the full variable domain: DGGITQSPKYLFRKEGQNVTLSCEQNLNHDAMYWYRQDPGQGLRLIYYSQIVNDFQKGDIAEGYSVSREKKESFPLTVTSAQKNPTAFYLCASRQGLSEQYFGPGTRLTVT.

The chain carries TRBV19 and TRBJ1-1; D gene ambiguous. Trimming shortened V by 3 bases and J by 1 base, and 12 bases separated the two germline ends. Germline-derived CDR1 and CDR2 are LNHDA and SQIVND (reference sequence). The CDR3 has 15 amino acids. This CDR3 reads CASSMMGHTNTEAFF. The CDR3 nucleotides read TGTGCCAGTAGTATGATGGGCCACACGAACACTGAAGCTTTCTTT.

This clone was found once. The V gene is TRBV29-1, the J gene TRBJ1-2, with D unresolved. Germline CDR1 is SQVTM and CDR2 is ANQGSEA. V gave up 1 base and J gave up 4 bases, with 13 bases separating them. There are 14 residues in the CDR3. The CDR3 is CSVEAAEGFYGYTF. DNA for the CDR3: TGCAGCGTTGAAGCCGCAGAGGGATTCTATGGCTACACCTTC. Filled out from reference TRBV29-1 and TRBJ1-2, the complete variable domain reads SAVISQKPSRDICQRGTSLTIQCQVDSQVTMMFWYRQQPGQSLTLIATANQGSEATYESGFVIDKFPISRPNLTFSTLTVSNMSPEDSSIYLCSVEAAEGFYGYTFGSGTRLTVV.

This clone has just one count. The genes are TRBV5-1 and TRBJ1-1, with unresolved D. Between the trimmed V and J ends, which lost 2 bases and 0 bases, there was a span of 14 bases. This CDR3 spans 16 amino acids. Looked up from germline, CDR1 is SGHRS and CDR2 is YFSETQ. CDR3 DNA sequence: TGCGCCAGCAGCTTCCGGAGGGTCTGGGTGAACACTGAAGCTTTCTTT. Translation gives CASSFRRVWVNTEAFF. Full variable domain (remainder filled in from reference TRBV5-1 and TRBJ1-1): KAGVTQTPRYLIKTRGQQVTLSCSPISGHRSVSWYQQTPGQGLQFLFEYFSETQRNKGNFPGRFSGRQFSNSRSEMNVSTLELGDSALYLCASSFRRVWVNTEAFFGQGTRLTVV.

The CDR3 region is CASSTGQEAFF. CDR3 bases: TGTGCCAGCAGTACCGGACAGGAAGCTTTCTTT. The chain recombines TRBV6-5 with TRBJ1-1, with D maybe TRBD1 (6 bases). The CDR3 runs 11 residues. CDR1 MNHEY and CDR2 SVGAGI come from the germline V gene. Trimming removed 5 bases at V and 8 bases at J, with 9 bases between.

J is TRBJ1-6 and V is TRBV19, with 7 bases identical to TRBD1. This CDR3 spans 12 amino acids. Germline V lookup: CDR1 LNHDA, CDR2 SQIVND (reference sequence). With V trimmed by 4 bases and J by 9 bases, 0 bases remained unmatched. This CDR3 reads CASSTGGSPLHF. The CDR3 coding sequence is TGTGCCAGTAGTACAGGGGGTTCACCCCTCCACTTT. The full variable domain, with the rest looked up from reference TRBV19 and TRBJ1-6, is DGGITQSPKYLFRKEGQNVTLSCEQNLNHDAMYWYRQDPGQGLRLIYYSQIVNDFQKGDIAEGYSVSREKKESFPLTVTSAQKNPTAFYLCASSTGGSPLHFGNGTRLTVT.

Points on this clone: In the same sample, other DNA sequences code for this CDR3. The chain joins TRBV9 to TRBJ1-2; 7 bases are a match to TRBD1. The ends lost 2 bases at V and 2 bases at J; junction bases unmatched: 0. Germline assignment: CDR1 SGDLS and CDR2 YYNGEE. CDR3 length equals 13 residues. CDR3 nucleotide sequence: TGTGCCAGCAGCGTGACAGGGAACTATGGCTACACCTTC. As protein: CASSVTGNYGYTF.

In this sample, this clone turned up a few times. V usage is TRBV30 and J usage is TRBJ1-2; D is unresolved. CDR3 length: 13 amino acids. Trimming took 0 bases from V and 4 from J, leaving 9 bases between them. Germline CDR1 is GTSNPN and CDR2 is SVGIG (reference sequence). CDR3 coding DNA: TGTGCCTGGAGTGTAGACATTATCTATGGCTACACCTTC. This codes for CAWSVDIIYGYTF.

This chain uses TRBV9 with TRBJ1-4; D remains unclear. The length of the CDR3 is 14 residues. The germline CDR1 and CDR2 sequences are SGDLS and YYNGEE. Trimming took 3 bases from V and 0 from J, leaving 6 bases between them. The CDR3 DNA reads as TGTGCCAGCAGCGATCTTGCAACTAATGAAAAACTGTTTTTT. Translated, it gives CASSDLATNEKLFF.

This chain connects TRBV7-2 to TRBJ1-5; 7 nucleotides match TRBD1. Trimming at V came to 0 bases and at J to 3 bases, leaving 5 bases not matched to a gene. Germline loops: CDR1 SGHTA, CDR2 FQGNSA. This CDR3 spans 16 amino acids. The CDR3 bases are TGTGCCAGCAGCTTAGCTACAGGGGCCTACAATCAGCCCCAGCATTTT. Encoded protein: CASSLATGAYNQPQHF.

This chain links TRBV27 with TRBJ1-6; D might be TRBD1 (5 bases). V dropped 3 bases and J dropped 6 bases, with 15 bases sitting between them. This CDR3 spans 16 amino acids. Germline CDR1 MNHEY, CDR2 SMNVEV (reference sequence). CDR3 residues: CASSFGGDPFNSPLHF. The CDR3 DNA reads as TGTGCCAGCAGTTTCGGAGGGGACCCCTTTAATTCACCCCTCCACTTT.

CDR3: CATSRDLGGNTEAFF. DNA of the CDR3: TGTGCCACCAGCAGAGATCTCGGGGGGAACACTGAAGCTTTCTTT. The chain employs TRBV15 and TRBJ1-1; TRBD1 might be the D (5 bases). In germline, CDR1 is LNHNV, CDR2 YYDKDF (reference sequence). The CDR3 has 15 amino acids. Trimming pared 0 bases from V and 1 base from J, leaving 9 bases between.